The TCR beta chain under discussion was sequenced for a study of T cell responses to AZD1222 COVID-19 vaccine. The CDR3 has 17 residues. The V end was cut by 1 base, the J end by 0 bases, with 10 bases between. Germline-derived CDR1 and CDR2 are SGHTA and FQGNSA. Remarks on this clone: Its cognate antigen is unknown.

Profiled with immunoSEQ multiplex PCR; TCRdb holds only in-frame clones, not every one. The repertoire consists of 65,000 to 90,000 clones, with approximately 89% occurring once and the leading ten covering 20%. Study conclusions and caveats: Across the whole spike, CD4 TCRs peaked at regions 160-218 and 743-854. Most donors were white British and more were female, and clonal diversity was possibly underestimated. Per reports, nearly half of all spike-specific TCRs target regions that are unmutated in variants.

J is TRBJ1-6 and V is TRBV7-2; TRBD1 is a possible D gene (6 bases). This receptor was identified in an adult in good health. Sequenced here: peripheral blood, sampled on day 0 of AZD1222 vaccination. CDR3 nucleotides: TGTGCCAGCAGCTTAGTACAGGGTGCCTCCTATAATTCACCCCTCCACTTT. Its translation is CASSLVQGASYNSPLHF.